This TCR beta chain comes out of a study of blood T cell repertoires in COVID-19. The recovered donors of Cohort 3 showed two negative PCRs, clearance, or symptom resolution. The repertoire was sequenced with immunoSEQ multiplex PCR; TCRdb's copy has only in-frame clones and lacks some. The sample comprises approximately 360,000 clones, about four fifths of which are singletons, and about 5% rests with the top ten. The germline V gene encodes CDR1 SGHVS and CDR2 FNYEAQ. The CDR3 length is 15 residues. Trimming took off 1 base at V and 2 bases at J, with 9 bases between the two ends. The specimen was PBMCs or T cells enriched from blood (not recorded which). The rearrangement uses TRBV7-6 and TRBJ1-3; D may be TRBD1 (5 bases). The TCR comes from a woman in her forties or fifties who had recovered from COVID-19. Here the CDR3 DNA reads TGTGCCAGCAGCTTAGGGGGAGGGGCTGGAAACACCATATATTTT. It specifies CASSLGGGAGNTIYF.